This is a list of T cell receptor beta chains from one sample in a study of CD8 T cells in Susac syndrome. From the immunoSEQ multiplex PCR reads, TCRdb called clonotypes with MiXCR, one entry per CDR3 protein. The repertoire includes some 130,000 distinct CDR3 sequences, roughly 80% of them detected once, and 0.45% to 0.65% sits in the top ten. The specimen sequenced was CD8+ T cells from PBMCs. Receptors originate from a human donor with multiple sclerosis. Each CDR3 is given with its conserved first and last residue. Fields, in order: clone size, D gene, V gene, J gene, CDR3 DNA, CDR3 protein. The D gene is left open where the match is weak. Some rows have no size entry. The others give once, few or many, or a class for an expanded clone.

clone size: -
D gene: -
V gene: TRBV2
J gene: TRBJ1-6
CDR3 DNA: TGTGCCAGCAGTGAAGGGGGCGGGACGAATTCACCCCTCCACTTT
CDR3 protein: CASSEGGGTNSPLHF

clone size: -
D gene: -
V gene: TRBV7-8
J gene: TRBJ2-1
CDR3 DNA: TGTGCCAGCAGCAACCTCCCGATTATCGGGGACAATGAGCAGTTCTTC
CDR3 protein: CASSNLPIIGDNEQFF

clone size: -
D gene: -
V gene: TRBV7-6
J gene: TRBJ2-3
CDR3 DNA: TGTGCCAGCAGCTCCTTTGAAACAGATACGCAGTATTTT
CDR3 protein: CASSSFETDTQYF

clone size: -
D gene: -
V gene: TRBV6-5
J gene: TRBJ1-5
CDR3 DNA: TGTGCCAGCAGTTACTCAGGTTTCAATCAGCCCCAGCATTTT
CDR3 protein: CASSYSGFNQPQHF

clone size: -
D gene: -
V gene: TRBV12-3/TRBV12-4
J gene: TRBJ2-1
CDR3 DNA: TGTGCCAGCAGTTTAGCGAGAGGAAGGACGGATGAGCAGTTCTTC
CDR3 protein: CASSLARGRTDEQFF

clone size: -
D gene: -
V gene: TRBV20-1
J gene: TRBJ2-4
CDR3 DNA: TGCAGTGCTAGAGCCCCCCGAACAGGGAGAGGGGACATTCAGTACTTC
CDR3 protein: CSARAPRTGRGDIQYF

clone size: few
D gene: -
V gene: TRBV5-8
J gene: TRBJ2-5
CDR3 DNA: TGTGCCAGCAGCTTGGGTGAAGGCGAGACCCAGTACTTC
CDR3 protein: CASSLGEGETQYF

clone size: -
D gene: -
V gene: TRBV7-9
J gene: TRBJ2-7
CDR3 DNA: TGTGCCAGCAGCCCCCAGGGGAGGGTCCTGTACGAGCAGTACTTC
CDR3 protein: CASSPQGRVLYEQYF

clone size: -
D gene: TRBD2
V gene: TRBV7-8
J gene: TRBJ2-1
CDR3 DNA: TGTGCCAGCAGCTCGTGGGTAGCGGGATTGGAGCCCCTAGGGAATGAGCAGTTCTTC
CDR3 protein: CASSSWVAGLEPLGNEQFF

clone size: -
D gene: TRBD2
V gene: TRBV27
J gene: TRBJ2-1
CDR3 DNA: TGTGCCAGCAGTTTTGGATTAGCGGGAGTTGAGCAGTTCTTC
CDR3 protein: CASSFGLAGVEQFF

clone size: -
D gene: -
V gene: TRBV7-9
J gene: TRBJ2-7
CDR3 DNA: TGTGCCAGCAGCTTTACAGGTTCCGAGCAGTACTTC
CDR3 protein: CASSFTGSEQYF

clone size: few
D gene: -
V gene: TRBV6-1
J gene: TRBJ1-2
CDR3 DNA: TGTGCCAGCAGTGACCTGGGGGCAAAAGATGATGGCTACACCTTC
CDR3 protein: CASSDLGAKDDGYTF

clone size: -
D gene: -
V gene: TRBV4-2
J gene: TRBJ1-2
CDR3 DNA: TGTGCCAGCAGCCAAGTATCGGCTAACTATGGCTACACCTTC
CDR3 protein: CASSQVSANYGYTF

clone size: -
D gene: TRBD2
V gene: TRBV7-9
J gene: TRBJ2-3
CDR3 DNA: TGTGCCAGCAGCCTTGGGTTAGGCGGGAGGAGCACAGATACGCAGTATTTT
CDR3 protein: CASSLGLGGRSTDTQYF

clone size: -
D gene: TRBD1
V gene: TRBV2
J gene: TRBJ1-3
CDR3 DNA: TGTGCCAGCAGGGGACAGGGGTGGCGAAACACCATATATTTT
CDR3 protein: CASRGQGWRNTIYF

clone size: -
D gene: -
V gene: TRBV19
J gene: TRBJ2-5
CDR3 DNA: TGTGCCAGTAATGGCTGGGGCCAAGAGACCCAGTACTTC
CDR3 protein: CASNGWGQETQYF

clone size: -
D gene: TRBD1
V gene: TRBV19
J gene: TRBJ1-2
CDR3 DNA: TGTGCCAGTAGTGAACAGGGGACGAATGGCTACACCTTC
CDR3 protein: CASSEQGTNGYTF

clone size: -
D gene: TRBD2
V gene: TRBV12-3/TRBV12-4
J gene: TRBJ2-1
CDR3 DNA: TGTGCCAGCAGTTTCGGGACTAGCAGCAATGAGCAGTTCTTC
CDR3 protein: CASSFGTSSNEQFF

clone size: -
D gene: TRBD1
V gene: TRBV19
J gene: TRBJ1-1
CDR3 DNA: TGTGCCAGTAGTATAGGGGACAGGGGACGAGGGACTGAAGCTTTCTTT
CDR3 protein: CASSIGDRGRGTEAFF

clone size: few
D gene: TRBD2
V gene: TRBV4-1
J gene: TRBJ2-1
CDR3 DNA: TGCGCCAGCAGCCAAGTTAGCGGGGGGCTGTACAATGAGCAGTTCTTC
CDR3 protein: CASSQVSGGLYNEQFF

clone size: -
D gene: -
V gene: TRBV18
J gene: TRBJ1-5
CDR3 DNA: TGTGCCAGCTCACCACCGCACAGGGCAAATCAGCCCCAGCATTTT
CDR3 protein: CASSPPHRANQPQHF

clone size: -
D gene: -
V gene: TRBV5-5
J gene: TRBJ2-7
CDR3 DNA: TGTGCCAGCAGCTTGGTGGGGACCTACGAGCAGTACTTC
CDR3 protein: CASSLVGTYEQYF

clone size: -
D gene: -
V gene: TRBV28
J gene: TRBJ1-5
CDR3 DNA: TGTGCCAGCGCAAACCCCTGGGGAGGGATCAGCAATCAGCCCCAGCATTTT
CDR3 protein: CASANPWGGISNQPQHF

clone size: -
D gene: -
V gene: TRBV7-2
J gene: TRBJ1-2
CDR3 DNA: TGTGCCACCAGACAGCCGACTAACTATGGCTACACCTTC
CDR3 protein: CATRQPTNYGYTF

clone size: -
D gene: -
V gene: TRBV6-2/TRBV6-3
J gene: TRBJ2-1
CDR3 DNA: TGTGCCAGCAGAGGACAAGGCCACGTCAATGAGCAGTTCTTC
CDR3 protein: CASRGQGHVNEQFF

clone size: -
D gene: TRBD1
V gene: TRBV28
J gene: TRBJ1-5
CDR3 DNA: TGTGCCAGCAGAACCCGGGACAGTCGAAATCAGCCCCAGCATTTT
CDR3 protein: CASRTRDSRNQPQHF

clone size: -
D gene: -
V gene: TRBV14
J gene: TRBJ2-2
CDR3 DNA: TGTGCCAGCAGCCAAGTCTCGAATAGTTTACCCGGGGAGCTGTTTTTT
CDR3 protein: CASSQVSNSLPGELFF

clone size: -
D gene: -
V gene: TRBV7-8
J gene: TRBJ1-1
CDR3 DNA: TGTGCCAGCAGCTTAGAGGGGGGCGCCGTTCAAGCTTTCTTT
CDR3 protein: CASSLEGGAVQAFF